This TCR beta chain came from a study of blood T cells in healthy people across ages (dated by TCRdb to between 2015 and 2016). Background on the whole study: In model experiments, template switching captured roughly one uniquely barcoded TCR beta cDNA molecule for every two T cells. To track age-related changes in TCR beta repertoire diversity, the study relied on deep sequencing normalized with unique cDNA molecular identifiers. Four age groups were formed from the donors: young (average roughly 15 years), middle-aged (just under 40), aged (over 55) and long-lived (about 75). To avoid experimental bias, donors of different ages were spread randomly across the sequencing lanes. The study analyzed two additional independent replicas of 1 million unique cDNA reads from the same blood draw for two donors, one aged 18 to 30 and one aged 80 or older. General study outcomes and caveats: A strong correlation was found between observed TCR beta diversity and the percentage of naive T cells measured by flow cytometry. Compared with the aged group, more naive CD4+ T cells, fewer expanded clones and increased TCR diversity were shown by the long-lived group, suggesting age selection. Total diversity estimates from one million sequenced T cells were considered lower bounds and underestimates. Because profiling used bulk unsorted PBMCs, naive and antigen-experienced compartments could not be compared conclusively. Observed TCR beta diversity per million T cells fell roughly linearly with age, and a significant reduction was already apparent by age roughly 41. Because the CMV infection status of the donors was unknown, age-related changes in expanded clonotypes may potentially have been confounded.

The 35 to 40 donors, aged about 6 to 100 years, were systemically healthy Caucasian individuals from Russia. Approximately 9.3 milliliters of peripheral blood were collected from each donor into EDTA-treated Vacutainer tubes. PBMCs were isolated by Ficoll-Paque density-gradient centrifugation, with at least 6 million obtained per sample. Trizol reagent was used to extract total RNA from the PBMCs, yielding at least 5.5 micrograms per sample. Naive CD45RAhigh/CD27high T cell percentages were measured by flow cytometry on a PBMC aliquot from every donor. Libraries were prepared through 5' RACE. The sequencing machine was an Illumina HiSeq 2500. A second about 7 to 11 cycle PCR used a sample-barcoded 5' primer and a J-beta primer mix. A template-switch 5' adaptor carrying 12 random nucleotides introduced a unique molecular identifier onto each TCR beta cDNA molecule. Each sample yielded at least 3 million CDR3-containing paired-end reads. First-strand cDNA was synthesized from all RNA with the Mint cDNA synthesis kit, primed by a TRBC-specific oligonucleotide. All cDNA was treated with uracil-DNA glycosylase and then went through a first 18-cycle PCR with the universal primers M1SS and BC2_uni_R. Processing in the source paper ran as follows. Normalization of each sample was performed by random selection of 1 million high-quality reads, each carrying a distinct molecular identifier. Instead of being binned into consensus sequences, reads with shared molecular identifiers were discarded. CDR3 identification, clonotype clustering and error correction used MiTCR with a Q25 quality threshold and the strictest error-elimination algorithm. A nonparametric unseen species model with Euler transformation was used to estimate lower-bound total TCR beta diversity. TCRdb reprocessed the public reads (quality trimming at Q25 with fastp, clone calling with MiXCR) and kept in-frame beta chains. Rows matching on CDR3 protein sequence are summarized as one entry with the most common DNA and genes. The V and J calls shown here were made by TCRdb, not taken from the authors' results. This sample is represented by more than 1 million distinct CDR3 sequences; less than 50% of them were singletons. In total, the top ten clones hold over 15% of the sample.

About this clonotype itself: What antigen it recognizes has not been identified. No qualities accompany the bases; no much larger clone lies one base away.

Sequenced input: blood. The sequence was collected from a woman aged 55-70 years in good health.

In nucleotide form, the sequence is TGTGCCAGCAGCTTAGTCGTCCCAGAGAGGGGGTATGAGCAGTTCTTC. Protein translation: CASSLVVPERGYEQFF. The chain is made from TRBV7-9 and TRBJ2-1; a tentative D call is TRBD1 (6 bases match). The CDR3 has 16 amino acids, counting the end cysteine and phenylalanine. Solely the CDR3 DNA is kept, with 48 bases framed from the first base. CDR1 and CDR2, per the germline V gene (reference sequence), are SEHNR and FQNEAQ. V gives up 1 base and J gives up 8 bases, and the segment between their germline ends measures 18 bases.